This T cell receptor (beta chain) was found in a study of CD4 T cells in relation to SARS-CoV-2 and coronaviruses. Study in general: PBMCs were cultured with antigen for 10 days before TCR beta sequencing.

The unexposed donors gave CD4+ T cells in about 2010-2018, prior to COVID-19. Isolation of CD4+ T cells took place after approximately 11 days in culture. Testing used SARS-CoV-2 S/N and four cold-coronavirus spikes on unexposed-donor CD4+ T cells, cells permitting. Profiled with immunoSEQ multiplex PCR; TCRdb holds only in-frame clones, not every one. The table has roughly 17,000 clones, roughly 77% seen once; the top ten hold 15% to 17%. CDR3 length: 15 residues. The ends lost 4 bases at V and 7 bases at J; junction bases unmatched: 7. On this clone: The antigen is unknown.

Material: CD4+ T cells from PBMCs, cultured in vitro. The V gene is TRBV23-1, the J gene TRBJ1-2; TRBD1 matches 12 bases. TRBV23-1 is designated an ORF whose function remains uncertain. The sequence was obtained from a human donor in good health. The CDR3 is CASSRRDRGPCGYTF. CDR3 bases: TGCGCCAGCAGTCGCAGGGACAGGGGGCCGTGTGGCTACACCTTC.